A selection of T cell receptor beta chains follows, all from one sample in a study of response to subunit inactivated influenza vaccine. Each CDR3 protein is one row after TCRdb ran MiXCR on the RT-PCR reads. This table has over 150,000 distinct CDR3 sequences, 11% appearing once. The source was non-naive T cells sorted from PBMCs, collected roughly 45 days after vaccination. These receptors all come from a man aged 50 to 60 who received an inactivated influenza vaccine. CDR3s include the opening cysteine and the closing phenylalanine or tryptophan. D genes are given only for firm matches. Clone sizes are given selectively: once, few, many, or a class where the clone is expanded.

clone_size	v_call	d_call	j_call	cdr3_aa	cdr3_nt
many	TRBV11-1	TRBD1	TRBJ1-1	CASSPFSSGQGKRNTEAFF	TGTGCCAGCAGCCCATTCTCTTCTGGACAGGGGAAGAGGAACACTGAAGCTTTCTTT
.	TRBV4-1	.	TRBJ1-2	CASSQEQLSNYGYTF	TGCGCCAGCAGCCAAGAGCAGCTTTCTAACTATGGCTACACCTTC
.	TRBV7-2	.	TRBJ2-3	CASSRTAFTDTQYF	TGTGCCAGCAGCCGGACAGCTTTCACAGATACGCAGTATTTT
few	TRBV28	TRBD1	TRBJ1-1	CASSPPATGGNTEAFF	TGTGCCAGCAGCCCCCCGGCTACAGGGGGGAACACTGAAGCTTTCTTT
many	TRBV7-2	.	TRBJ2-5	CASSINARATGGQTQYF	TGTGCCAGCAGCATAAATGCCCGGGCAACCGGGGGACAGACCCAGTACTTC
many	TRBV7-2	TRBD1	TRBJ2-3	CASSPGQGSDTQYF	TGTGCCAGCAGCCCGGGACAGGGCTCAGATACGCAGTATTTT
few	TRBV7-2	TRBD2	TRBJ2-7	CASSLRTSGVGEQYF	TGTGCCAGCAGCTTAAGGACTAGCGGGGTAGGCGAGCAGTACTTC
few	TRBV4-3	.	TRBJ2-2	CASSQASSSTGNTGELFF	TGCGCCAGCAGCCAAGCGAGTTCATCTACGGGGAACACCGGGGAGCTGTTTTTT
many	TRBV2	.	TRBJ1-5	CASSELWGLSNQPQHF	TGTGCCAGCAGTGAATTGTGGGGGTTGAGCAATCAGCCCCAGCATTTT
few	TRBV29-1	TRBD1	TRBJ1-2	CSVARDRVLGYGYTF	TGCAGCGTTGCCCGGGACAGGGTACTTGGCTATGGCTACACCTTC
many	TRBV6-6	.	TRBJ1-5	CASNNRDQPQHF	TGTGCCAGCAACAACAGAGATCAGCCCCAGCATTTT
.	TRBV12-3/TRBV12-4	.	TRBJ1-5	CASSPWGNQPQHF	TGTGCCAGCAGTCCTTGGGGCAATCAGCCCCAGCATTTT
.	TRBV5-5	.	TRBJ1-1	CASSLQTEAFF	TGTGCCAGCAGCTTACAAACTGAAGCTTTCTTT
.	TRBV20-1	.	TRBJ1-5	CSARGVLGDQPQHF	TGCAGTGCTAGAGGGGTATTAGGGGATCAGCCCCAGCATTTT
.	TRBV14	.	TRBJ1-6	CASSPWGGEDSPLHF	TGTGCCAGCAGCCCATGGGGTGGGGAAGATTCACCCCTCCACTTT
few	TRBV20-1	.	TRBJ1-5	CSARAEGLGNQPQHF	TGCAGTGCTAGGGCCGAAGGGTTAGGGAATCAGCCCCAGCATTTT
few	TRBV10-3	TRBD1	TRBJ2-2	CAAGQDTGELFF	TGTGCCGCGGGACAGGACACCGGGGAGCTGTTTTTT